A single T cell receptor (beta chain) is shown here with its context. Its antigen is as yet unknown. The data derive from a study of CD8 T cells in Susac syndrome. Across the whole study: Among the Susac syndrome patients who underwent sequencing, roughly six had clinically active disease, while 8 or 9 of them were in remission.

Negative magnetic isolation gave CD8+ and CD4+ cells; FACS enriched CD8+ TEMRA. cDNA came from roughly 0.47 to 1 ug RNA primed by random hexamers. The amplification used immunoSEQ multiplex PCR on TCR beta CDR3; it spanned 54 Vbeta and 13 Jbeta. In TCRdb, the immunoSEQ multiplex PCR reads were re-called with MiXCR into one record per CDR3 protein. The sample lists some 200,000 distinct CDR3 sequences; nearly 97% were seen once. Study results and limitations: The CD4+ T cell repertoires that were profiled in Susac syndrome showed no clonal expansion.

The CDR3 runs 14 residues. Losses at the gene ends were 0 bases for V and 5 bases for J; bases not matched to a gene: 4. Germline CDR1 SQVTM, CDR2 ANQGSEA. V gene TRBV29-1 combines with J gene TRBJ1-5; 7 bases align to TRBD1. This clonotype originated in a human donor with Susac syndrome. Material for sequencing was CD4+ T cells from PBMCs. CDR3 nucleotides: TGCAGCGTTGAAGAAGGAGGGGGCGATCAGCCCCAGCATTTT. It yields the protein CSVEEGGGDQPQHF.